The clone carrying this T cell receptor beta chain occurred once. At one end the junction does not follow the germline gene, possibly because of a read error. The record originates from a study of blood T cell repertoires in COVID-19. Study background: PBMCs, B-cell-depleted T cells, or T cells provided the cDNA or gDNA that made up the material.

Per the original data handling: Cell counts per sample came from amplifying reference gene primers. The protocol was immunoSEQ multiplex PCR, while the TCRdb copy is restricted to in-frame clones and leaves out a portion. V and J calls and clone size come straight from that table; D and trimming were deduced from the DNA. The sample contains about 220,000 clones, around four fifths of which appear only once. This clonotype was obtained from a man aged 30 to 45 with active or convalescent COVID-19. The specimen was peripheral blood.

CDR3 coding DNA: TGTGCCAGCAGCTTAAGGGCGGGGCCGTACATTGAGCAGTTCTTC. Amino acids: CASSLRAGPYIEQFF. The chain couples TRBV11-3 to TRBJ2-1, with D possibly matching TRBD2 (6 bases). This CDR3 comprises 15 residues. CDR1 is SGHNT, CDR2 YENEEA, per germline.